The rows below give T cell receptor beta chains drawn from one sample of a study of OX40 agonist ivuxolimab in advanced cancers. Some clones are missing from TCRdb's copy, which holds only in-frame ones; the method was immunoSEQ multiplex PCR. This table has some 47,000 clones, less than 90% appearing once. This specimen consisted of CD4+ or CD8+ T cells sorted from blood, obtained in a trial of the OX40 agonist ivuxolimab. These receptors were obtained from an adult with an advanced solid tumor such as melanoma, head and neck, liver or kidney cancer. Each CDR3 is given with its conserved first and last residue. A D gene is named only where the DNA matches it firmly.

v_call	d_call	cdr3_aa
TRBV7-6	TRBD1	CASSLGLGTGYNEQFF
TRBV5-1	NA	CASSLGEPLLGTDTQYF
TRBV5-1	NA	CASTLARLGNTEAFF
TRBV5-1	TRBD1	CASSRDGQGIAEQFF
TRBV6-6	TRBD1	CASSYPVQGAGGYTF
TRBV5-1	NA	CASSSGVRYNEQFF
TRBV27	TRBD2	CASSFRIAGGGDTQYF
TRBV28	NA	CASSFRRYTNMEVVGGYTF
TRBV7-7	NA	CASSSTVGAYEQYF
TRBV7-2	NA	CASSSQGGRTYEQYF
TRBV6-5	NA	CATTRGRGNEQFF
TRBV12-5	TRBD2	CASGWDYSSYEQYF
TRBV7-2	TRBD1	CASSRYRGTDTGELFF
TRBV7-9	NA	CASSLDTVGAFF
TRBV6-5	NA	CASRIQGGYGYTF
TRBV2	TRBD2	CASSLAGGYNEQFF
TRBV18	NA	CASSPWNYGYTF